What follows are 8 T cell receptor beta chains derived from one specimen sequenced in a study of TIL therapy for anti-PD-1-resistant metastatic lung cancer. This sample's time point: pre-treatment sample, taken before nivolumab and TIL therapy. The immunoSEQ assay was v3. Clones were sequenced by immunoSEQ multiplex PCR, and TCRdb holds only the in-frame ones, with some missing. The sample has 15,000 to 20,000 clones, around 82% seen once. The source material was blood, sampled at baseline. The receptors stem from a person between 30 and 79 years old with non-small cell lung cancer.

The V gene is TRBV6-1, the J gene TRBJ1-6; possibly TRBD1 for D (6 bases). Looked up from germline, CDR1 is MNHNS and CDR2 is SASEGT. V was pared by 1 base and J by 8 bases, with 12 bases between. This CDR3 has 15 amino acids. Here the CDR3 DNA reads TGTGCCAGCAGTGAAGGCCGGCAGGGGTATTCACCCCTCCACTTT. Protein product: CASSEGRQGYSPLHF.

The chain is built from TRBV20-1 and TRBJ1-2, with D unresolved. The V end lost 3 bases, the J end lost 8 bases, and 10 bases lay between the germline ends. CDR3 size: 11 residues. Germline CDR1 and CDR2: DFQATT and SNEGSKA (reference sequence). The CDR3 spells CSASLRGGYTF. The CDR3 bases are TGCAGTGCTAGTCTTCGCGGGGGCTACACCTTC.

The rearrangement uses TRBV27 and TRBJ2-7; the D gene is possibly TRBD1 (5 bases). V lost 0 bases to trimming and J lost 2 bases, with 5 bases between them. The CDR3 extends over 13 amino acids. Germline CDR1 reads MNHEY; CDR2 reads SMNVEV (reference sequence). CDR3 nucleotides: TGTGCCAGCAGTTTATCGGGGCCCTACGAGCAGTACTTC. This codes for CASSLSGPYEQYF.

Written as DNA, the CDR3 is TGTGCCAGCACCATGGGGGGGGCTGTCTATGGCTACACCTTC. Translated, it gives CASTMGGAVYGYTF. This chain links TRBV28 with TRBJ1-2; D possibly corresponds to TRBD1 (6 bases). This CDR3 is 14 amino acids long. V lost 7 bases, J lost 4 bases, and 16 bases lay in between. Germline V gene data show CDR1 as MDHEN and CDR2 as SYDVKM.

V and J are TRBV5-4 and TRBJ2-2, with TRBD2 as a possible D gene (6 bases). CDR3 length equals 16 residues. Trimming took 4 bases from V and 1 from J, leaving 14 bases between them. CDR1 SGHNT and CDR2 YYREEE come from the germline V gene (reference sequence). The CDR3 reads CASSQPGLENTGELFF. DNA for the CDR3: TGTGCCAGCAGCCAACCGGGACTGGAGAACACCGGGGAGCTGTTTTTT. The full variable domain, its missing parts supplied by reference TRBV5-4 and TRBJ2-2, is ETGVTQSPTHLIKTRGQQVTLRCSSQSGHNTVSWYQQALGQGPQFIFQYYREEENGRGNFPPRFSGLQFPNYSSELNVNALELDDSALYLCASSQPGLENTGELFFGEGSRLTVL.

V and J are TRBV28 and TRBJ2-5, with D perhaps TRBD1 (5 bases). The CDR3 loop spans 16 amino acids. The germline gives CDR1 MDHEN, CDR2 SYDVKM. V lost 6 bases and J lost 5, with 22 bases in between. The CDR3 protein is CASRKPPDLNRETQYF. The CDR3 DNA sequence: TGTGCCAGCAGGAAACCGCCCGACTTGAACAGGGAGACCCAGTACTTC.

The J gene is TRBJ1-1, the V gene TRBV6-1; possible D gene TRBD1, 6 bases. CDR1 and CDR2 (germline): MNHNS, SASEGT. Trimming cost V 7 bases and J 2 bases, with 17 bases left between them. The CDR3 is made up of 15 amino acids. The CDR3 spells CASIVGAWVNTEAFF. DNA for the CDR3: TGTGCCAGCATTGTGGGGGCTTGGGTTAACACTGAAGCTTTCTTT.

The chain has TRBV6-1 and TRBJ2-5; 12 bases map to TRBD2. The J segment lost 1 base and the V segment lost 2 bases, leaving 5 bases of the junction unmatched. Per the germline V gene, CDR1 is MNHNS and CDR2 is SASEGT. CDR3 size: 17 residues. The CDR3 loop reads CASSELAGGPGQETQYF. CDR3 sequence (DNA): TGTGCCAGCAGTGAACTAGCGGGGGGGCCAGGCCAAGAGACCCAGTACTTC.